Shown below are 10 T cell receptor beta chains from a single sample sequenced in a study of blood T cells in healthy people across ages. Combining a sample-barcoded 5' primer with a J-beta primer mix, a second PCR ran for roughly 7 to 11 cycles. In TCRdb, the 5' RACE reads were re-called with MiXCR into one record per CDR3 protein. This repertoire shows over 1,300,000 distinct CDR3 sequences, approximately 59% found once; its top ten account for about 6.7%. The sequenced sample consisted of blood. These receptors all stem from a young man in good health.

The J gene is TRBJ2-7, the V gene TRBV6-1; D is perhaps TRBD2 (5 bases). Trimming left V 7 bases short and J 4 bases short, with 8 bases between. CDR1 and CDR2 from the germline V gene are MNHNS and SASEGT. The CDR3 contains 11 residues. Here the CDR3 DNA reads TGTGCCAGCACCGGGGTGTACGAGCAGTACTTC. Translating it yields CASTGVYEQYF.

Here the CDR3 reads CASSRDTGLDNEQFF. In DNA, the CDR3 is TGTGCCAGCAGCCGCGACACGGGACTCGACAATGAGCAGTTCTTC. This chain uses TRBV12-3 or TRBV12-4 with TRBJ2-1, with D possibly matching TRBD2 (6 bases). The length of the CDR3 is 15 residues. V lost 6 bases and J 5 bases, leaving 17 bases between the germline ends.

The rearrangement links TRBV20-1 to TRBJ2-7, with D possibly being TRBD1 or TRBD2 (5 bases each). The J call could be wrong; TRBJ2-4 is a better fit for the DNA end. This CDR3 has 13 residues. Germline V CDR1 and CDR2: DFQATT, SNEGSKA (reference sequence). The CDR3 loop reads CSAKRGPRNIQYF. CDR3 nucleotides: TGCAGTGCAAAGAGGGGCCCGAGGAACATTCAGTACTTC.

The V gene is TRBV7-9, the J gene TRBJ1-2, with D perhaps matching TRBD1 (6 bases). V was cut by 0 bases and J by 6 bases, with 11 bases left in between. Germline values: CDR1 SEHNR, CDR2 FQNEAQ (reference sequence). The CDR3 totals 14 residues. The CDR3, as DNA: TGTGCCAGCAGCTTAGCCAGGGGTCCTGATGGCTACACCTTC. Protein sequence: CASSLARGPDGYTF.

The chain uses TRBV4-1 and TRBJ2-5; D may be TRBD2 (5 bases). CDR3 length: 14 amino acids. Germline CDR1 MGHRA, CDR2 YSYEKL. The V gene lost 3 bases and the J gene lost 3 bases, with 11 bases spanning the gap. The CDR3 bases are TGCGCCAGCAGCCAGGAGGTTGGCAAAGAGACCCAGTACTTC. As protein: CASSQEVGKETQYF.

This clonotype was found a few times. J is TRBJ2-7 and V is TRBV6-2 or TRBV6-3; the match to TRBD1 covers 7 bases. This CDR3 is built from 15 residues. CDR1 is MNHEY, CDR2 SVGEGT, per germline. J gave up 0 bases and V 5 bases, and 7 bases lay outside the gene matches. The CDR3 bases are TGTGCCAGCAGTCCCCACCGGGACAGCTCCTACGAGCAGTACTTC. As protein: CASSPHRDSSYEQYF.

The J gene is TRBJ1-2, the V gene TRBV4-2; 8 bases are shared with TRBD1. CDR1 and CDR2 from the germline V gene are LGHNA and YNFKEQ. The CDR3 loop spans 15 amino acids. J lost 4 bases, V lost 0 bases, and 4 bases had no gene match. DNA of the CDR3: TGTGCCAGCAGCCAAGAACGGACAGGGTCCTATGGCTACACCTTC. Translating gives CASSQERTGSYGYTF.

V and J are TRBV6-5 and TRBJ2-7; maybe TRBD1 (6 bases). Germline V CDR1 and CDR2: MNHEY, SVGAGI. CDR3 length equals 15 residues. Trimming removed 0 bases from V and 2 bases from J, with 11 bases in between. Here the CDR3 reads CASSYSQGQTYEQYF. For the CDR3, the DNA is TGTGCCAGCAGTTACTCGCAGGGACAAACCTACGAGCAGTACTTC.

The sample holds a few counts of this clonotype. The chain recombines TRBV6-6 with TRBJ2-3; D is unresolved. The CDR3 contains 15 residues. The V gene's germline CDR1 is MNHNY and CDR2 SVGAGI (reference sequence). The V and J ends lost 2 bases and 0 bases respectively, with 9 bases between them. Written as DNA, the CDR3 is TGTGCCAGCAGTTACGGACCTGCTAGCACAGATACGCAGTATTTT. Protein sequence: CASSYGPASTDTQYF.

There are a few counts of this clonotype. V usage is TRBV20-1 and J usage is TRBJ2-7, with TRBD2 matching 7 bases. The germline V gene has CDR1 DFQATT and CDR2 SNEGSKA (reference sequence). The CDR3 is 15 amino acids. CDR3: CSTSEAGWGTYEQYF. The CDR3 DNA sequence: TGCAGCACCTCCGAAGCGGGATGGGGCACCTACGAGCAGTACTTC.